One T cell receptor beta chain is described in this entry. Its matching antigen is unknown. 13 Jbeta primers and 60 Vbeta primers were used for the PCR. The repertoire was sequenced with immunoSEQ multiplex PCR; TCRdb's copy has only in-frame clones and lacks some. The sample has about 170,000 clones, 60% to 85% seen once. The data derive from a study of cytomegalovirus exposure and HLA in healthy donors. Study-level results: A few CMV-associated chains proved CMV antigen-specific in vitro. From TCR beta sequences, most subjects' HLA-A and HLA-B alleles were reportedly predicted accurately.

The specimen was PBMCs. This clonotype originated in a female donor in good health and CMV-seronegative.

In nucleotides, the CDR3 is TGTGCCAGCAGCGTGCGGCAAGAAAGCTACGAGCAGTACTTC. This sequence encodes CASSVRQESYEQYF. The rearrangement joins TRBV9 to TRBJ2-5; D unclear. The DNA end is more similar to TRBJ2-7, so the J call may be wrong. In germline, CDR1 is SGDLS, CDR2 YYNGEE. CDR3 length: 14 residues.